The table lists the clone carrying this TCR beta chain with a few counts. Its cognate antigen is unknown. This record belongs to a study of post-analysis software for immune sequencing data. The study, taken as a whole, reports: Patients used several TRBV segments, including TRBV5-6, TRBV5-1 and TRBV20-1, more often than controls. Under F measure analysis, samples from one preparation batch co-clustered strongly.

Germline assignment: CDR1 SGHRS and CDR2 YFSETQ. The CDR3 has 11 residues. With 2 bases removed from V and 9 bases from J, the gap between germline ends came to 6 bases. Researchers reported that TCR beta cDNA libraries carried unique molecular identifiers. Each CDR3 protein gets one entry after TCRdb re-called the PCR reads with MiXCR. The repertoire holds a few hundred thousand distinct CDR3 sequences, with 39% as singletons. Sequencing was carried out using blood. This TCR was sampled from a girl aged 2 to 10 with multiple sclerosis. V gene TRBV5-1 combines with J gene TRBJ2-1, with D unresolved. The CDR3 region has the DNA TGCGCCAGCAGCTTCCAGGCTGAGCAGTTCTTC. Translated, it gives CASSFQAEQFF. Drawing the rest from reference TRBV5-1 and TRBJ2-1, the complete variable domain is KAGVTQTPRYLIKTRGQQVTLSCSPISGHRSVSWYQQTPGQGLQFLFEYFSETQRNKGNFPGRFSGRQFSNSRSEMNVSTLELGDSALYLCASSFQAEQFFGPGTRLTVL.